The 20 T cell receptor beta chains given below trace back to one sample, sequenced in a study of blood T cells in healthy people across ages. Next came a second PCR, run for about 6 to 12 cycles, which used a sample-barcoded 5' primer along with a J-beta primer mix. TCRdb analysed the 5' RACE reads with MiXCR anew, one entry per CDR3 protein. The profile shows about 1.7 million distinct CDR3 sequences, under 30% of them singletons. Sequencing was performed on blood. The receptors originated from a woman in her twenties or thirties in good health.

V gene TRBV2 combines with J gene TRBJ1-5; perhaps TRBD1 as D (5 bases). The CDR3 is 15 amino acids. Trimming cost V 3 bases and J 2 bases, with 11 bases left between them. Germline V gene data show CDR1 as SNHLY and CDR2 as FYNNEI. DNA for the CDR3: TGTGCCAGCAGTGAGTGGGACTTGGGCAATCAGCCCCAGCATTTT. This sequence encodes CASSEWDLGNQPQHF.

Details on this clonotype: A read error may explain this, as a much larger clone is one base away. V usage is TRBV20-1 and J usage is TRBJ2-7; 8 bases fit TRBD2. Trimming at V came to 5 bases and at J to 1 base, leaving 10 bases not matched to a gene. Germline V gene sequence: CDR1 DFQATT, CDR2 SNEGSKA (reference sequence). The CDR3 consists of 15 residues. The CDR3 DNA sequence: TGCAGTGCTCGCCAGCTAGCGGGTTTTTCCTACGAGCAGTACTTC. Translating it yields CSARQLAGFSYEQYF.

This rearrangement joins TRBV7-2 to TRBJ2-1; D is uncertain. Germline-derived CDR1 and CDR2 are SGHTA and FQGNSA. The CDR3 spans 18 residues. V was pared by 10 bases and J by 6 bases, with 31 bases between. CDR3 in DNA: TGTGCCAACAGTCACCCTCCGGGTACACTCCCCTTGGGCAATGAGCAGTTCTTC. It is translated as CANSHPPGTLPLGNEQFF.

This chain connects TRBV7-9 to TRBJ1-1; D gene unclear. The CDR3 totals 14 residues. V lost 2 bases and J lost 0, with 7 bases in between. Germline CDR1 reads SEHNR; CDR2 reads FQNEAQ (reference sequence). CDR3 in DNA: TGTGCCAGCAGCTTAACTAATTTGAACACTGAAGCTTTCTTT. This sequence encodes CASSLTNLNTEAFF.

This clonotype occurred a few times. The rearrangement links TRBV29-1 to TRBJ1-1; 8 bases are a match to TRBD1. Trimming at V came to 4 bases and at J to 2 bases, leaving 3 bases not matched to a gene. CDR3 length: 13 amino acids. Germline CDR1 is SQVTM and CDR2 is ANQGSEA. In DNA form, the CDR3 reads TGCAGCGTTGTGGGACAGGCCAACACTGAAGCTTTCTTT. Its protein is CSVVGQANTEAFF. Supplemented by reference TRBV29-1 and TRBJ1-1, the full variable domain reads SAVISQKPSRDICQRGTSLTIQCQVDSQVTMMFWYRQQPGQSLTLIATANQGSEATYESGFVIDKFPISRPNLTFSTLTVSNMSPEDSSIYLCSVVGQANTEAFFGQGTRLTVV.

This clonotype came up many times. This chain connects TRBV7-2 to TRBJ2-1; 9 positions agree with TRBD2. The germline V gene encodes CDR1 SGHTA and CDR2 FQGNSA. V dropped 5 bases and J dropped 3; count of bases not matched to a gene: 14. CDR3 length: 18 residues. DNA for the CDR3: TGTGCCAGCAGCCCCCTCCCAGTCGCGCGGGGGGGCTACAATGAGCAGTTCTTC. It yields the protein CASSPLPVARGGYNEQFF. The whole variable domain, filled in from reference TRBV7-2 and TRBJ2-1, reads GAGVSQSPSNKVTEKGKDVELRCDPISGHTALYWYRQSLGQGLEFLIYFQGNSAPDKSGLPSDRFSAERTGGSVSTLTIQRTQQEDSAVYLCASSPLPVARGGYNEQFFGPGTRLTVL.

This clonotype showed up just a few times. This may come from a read error, since a much larger clone is one base off. The chain combines TRBV20-1 with TRBJ2-1; tentatively, D is TRBD2 (6 bases). This CDR3 is 12 amino acids long. Trimming left V 6 bases short and J 4 bases short, with 10 bases between. Germline-derived CDR1 and CDR2 are DFQATT and SNEGSKA (reference sequence). The CDR3 nucleotides read TGCAGTGCGCGGGACTTTTACAATGAGCAGTTCTTC. This translates into CSARDFYNEQFF.

This chain links TRBV5-6 with TRBJ2-2; D not certain. Germline V gives CDR1 SGHDT, CDR2 YYEEEE. Trimming removed 1 base from V and 3 bases from J, with 10 bases in between. There are 15 residues in the CDR3. The DNA for the CDR3 is TGTGCCAGCAGCTTGTTTTCAGGTCACACCGGGGAGCTGTTTTTT. Protein product: CASSLFSGHTGELFF. The variable domain in full, completed from reference TRBV5-6 and TRBJ2-2, reads DAGVTQSPTHLIKTRGQQVTLRCSPKSGHDTVSWYQQALGQGPQFIFQYYEEEERQRGNFPDRFSGHQFPNYSSELNVNALLLGDSALYLCASSLFSGHTGELFFGEGSRLTVL.

In the case of this clonotype: The junction and the germline gene differ at one end; a read error may be behind it. The rearrangement joins TRBV29-1 to TRBJ2-1, with D possibly matching TRBD2 (5 bases). The germline gives CDR1 SQVTM, CDR2 ANQGSEA. The CDR3 loop spans 15 amino acids. The CDR3 sequence is CSVAWLYYSYNEQFF. CDR3 sequence (DNA): TGTAGCGTTGCCTGGCTGTACTACTCCTACAATGAGCAGTTCTTC.

Only a few counts were recorded for this clonotype. This rearrangement joins TRBV6-6 to TRBJ2-5; 8 nucleotides line up with TRBD2. V lost 2 bases, J lost 1 base, and 6 bases stayed unmatched. CDR1 MNHNY and CDR2 SVGAGI come from the germline V gene (reference sequence). The CDR3 extends over 16 amino acids. The CDR3 is CASSYGASGLQETQYF. In DNA form, the CDR3 reads TGTGCCAGCAGTTACGGGGCTAGCGGGCTCCAAGAGACCCAGTACTTC.

This rearrangement joins TRBV7-2 to TRBJ2-2; 9 nucleotides line up with TRBD1. This CDR3 is 16 amino acids long. V trimming: 3 bases; J trimming: 7 bases; junction bases outside the gene matches: 9. The germline V gene has CDR1 SGHTA and CDR2 FQGNSA. CDR3 nucleotide sequence: TGTGCCAGCAGCTTGTTTCCGGGACAGGGTGGCGGGGAGCTGTTTTTT. Encoded protein: CASSLFPGQGGGELFF.

The chain employs TRBV5-1 and TRBJ2-5; 14 bases map to TRBD2. This CDR3 comprises 17 residues. Looked up from germline, CDR1 is SGHRS and CDR2 is YFSETQ. J gave up 4 bases and V 4 bases, and 9 bases lay outside the gene matches. The DNA of the CDR3 is TGCGCCAGCAGCCCCGGGACTAGCGGGGGTATGGGAGAGACCCAGTACTTC. It codes for CASSPGTSGGMGETQYF.

In its sample, this clonotype was seen a few times. The chain has TRBV20-1 and TRBJ2-3, with D perhaps matching TRBD2 (5 bases). The germline V and J ends were trimmed by 3 bases and 6 bases, with 13 bases remaining between them. Looked up from germline, CDR1 is DFQATT and CDR2 is SNEGSKA (reference sequence). There are 13 residues in the CDR3. The CDR3 reads CSASSSGPDTQYF. CDR3 DNA sequence: TGCAGTGCTAGTTCCAGCGGCCCCGATACGCAGTATTTT.

The chain joins TRBV11-2 to TRBJ1-1; 10 nucleotides agree with TRBD1. V shed 1 base and J 11 bases; nucleotides not matched to a gene: 7. Germline V gives CDR1 SGHAT, CDR2 FQNNGV. This CDR3 contains 14 residues. DNA of the CDR3: TGTGCCAGCAGCTTAGTGGGACAGGGGATGAGGGCTTTCTTT. This translates into CASSLVGQGMRAFF.

This clonotype was counted a few times. The CDR3 reads CASSLDTAQETQYF. CDR3 nucleotides: TGTGCCAGCAGCTTAGACACTGCACAAGAGACCCAGTACTTC. This chain connects TRBV7-9 to TRBJ2-5; D is unclear. Trimming stripped 1 base from V and 2 bases from J, with 8 bases between. The germline CDR1 and CDR2 sequences are SEHNR and FQNEAQ (reference sequence). The CDR3 sequence is 14 residues long. Looking up the rest from reference TRBV7-9 and TRBJ2-5 gives the full variable domain: DTGVSQNPRHKITKRGQNVTFRCDPISEHNRLYWYRQTLGQGPEFLTYFQNEAQLEKSRLLSDRFSAERPKGSFSTLEIQRTEQGDSAMYLCASSLDTAQETQYFGPGTRLLVL.

This clonotype was observed a few times. The rearrangement joins TRBV10-3 to TRBJ1-2; tentatively, D is TRBD1 (6 bases). The V end lost 9 bases, the J end lost 8 bases, and 19 bases lay between the germline ends. Germline V gene data show CDR1 as ENHRY and CDR2 as SYGVKD. The CDR3 is 13 residues long. In nucleotides, the CDR3 is TGTGCCATATCGACAGGCGCCAAGGAAGGCTACACCTTC. This sequence encodes CAISTGAKEGYTF.

As regards this clonotype: At one end the junction does not follow the germline gene, possibly because of a read error. This chain uses TRBV5-8 with TRBJ2-2; a possible D gene is TRBD2 (5 bases). In germline, CDR1 is SGHTS, CDR2 YDEGEE. This CDR3 region has 15 residues. For the CDR3, the DNA is TGTGCCGGCAGTCGTCCGGGAAAGAACACCGGGGAGCTGTTTTTT. Translating gives CAGSRPGKNTGELFF.

This chain joins TRBV12-3 or TRBV12-4 and TRBJ2-1; 9 bases fit TRBD2. Trimming cost V 3 bases and J 9 bases; bases outside gene matches: 15. The CDR3 has 17 residues. The CDR3 region is CASSLRGGASGSGEQFF. The CDR3 DNA follows: TGTGCCAGCAGTTTGCGCGGGGGGGCCTCTGGGTCCGGTGAGCAGTTCTTC.

V gene TRBV6-4 combines with J gene TRBJ2-1; weak D call: TRBD2 (6 bases). Germline assignment: CDR1 MRHNA and CDR2 SNTAGT. V was shortened by 3 bases and J by 9 bases, with 15 bases between the two germline ends. The CDR3 spans 14 residues. The CDR3 nucleotides read TGTGCCAGCAGTGAAGGGCTAGCGTTAGGTGAGCAGTTCTTC. It yields the protein CASSEGLALGEQFF.

This clonotype has just a few counts. The chain has TRBV20-1 and TRBJ2-1; the D is unclear. Trimming removed 3 bases at V and 1 base at J, with 13 bases between. Germline V gene lookup returns CDR1 DFQATT and CDR2 SNEGSKA (reference sequence). This CDR3 contains 15 residues. CDR3 amino acids: CSASFPGRSYNEQFF. The CDR3 bases are TGCAGTGCTAGTTTCCCGGGTAGATCCTACAATGAGCAGTTCTTC.